This T cell receptor beta chain was found in a study of identical twins. General study findings and limits: Low generation probability was overrepresented in out-of-frame alpha sequences shared by twins.

The V end was cut by 2 bases, the J end by 2 bases, with 10 bases between. Germline lookup yields CDR1 MNHEY and CDR2 SVGEGT. CDR3 size: 14 residues. Template switching supplied a universal primer site; unique molecular identifiers were carried on the cDNA. TCRdb used MiXCR to reprocess the 5' RACE reads, holding one entry per CDR3 protein. The profile shows about 690,000 distinct CDR3 sequences, around 6.1% of them singletons. For this clonotype: Its antigen is still unknown.

The chain has TRBV6-2 or TRBV6-3 and TRBJ2-7; maybe TRBD2 (5 bases). Material for sequencing was naive T cells sorted from blood. The TCR was taken from a man between 18 and 35 years old in good health. CDR3 loop: CASSYTLAAYEQYV. Written as DNA, the CDR3 is TGTGCCAGCAGTTACACTCTAGCAGCCTACGAGCAGTACGTC.